These T cell receptor beta chains were read from a single sample in a study of CD8 T cells in Susac syndrome. TCRdb called the immunoSEQ multiplex PCR reads again in MiXCR, with one record for every CDR3 protein. Of 95,000 to 150,000 distinct CDR3 sequences in the sample, nearly 96% were seen once. The sample comprised CD4+ T cells from PBMCs. The receptors were sampled from a human donor with Susac syndrome. Each CDR3 is given with its conserved first and last residue. Each record gives: J gene, V gene, CDR3 protein.

J: TRBJ2-6
V: TRBV19
CDR3: CASSRDRDGANVLTF

J: TRBJ2-5
V: TRBV12-5
CDR3: CASGSAPRLQETQYF

J: TRBJ2-1
V: TRBV5-1
CDR3: CASSWTDRVNEQFF

J: TRBJ1-1
V: TRBV10-3
CDR3: CAISQTGGKNTEAFF

J: TRBJ2-5
V: TRBV11-2
CDR3: CASSLDRGLGQETQYF

J: TRBJ2-3
V: TRBV5-4
CDR3: CASSSRISGLTDTQYF

J: TRBJ1-2
V: TRBV5-4
CDR3: CASSLTEPNYGYTF

J: TRBJ2-3
V: TRBV27
CDR3: CASSSGLAGVTDTQYF

J: TRBJ1-2
V: TRBV30
CDR3: CAQKPGGRTGYGYTF

J: TRBJ1-5
V: TRBV9
CDR3: CASSRGGTINQPQHF

J: TRBJ1-1
V: TRBV4-1
CDR3: CASSQETRSNTEAFF

J: TRBJ2-5
V: TRBV30
CDR3: CAWKPGGETQYF

J: TRBJ1-5
V: TRBV4-1
CDR3: CASSHDRGPNQPQHF